The 15 T cell receptor beta chains presented below share a single source sample, sequenced in a study of blood T cell repertoires in COVID-19. TCRdb keeps only in-frame clones here, not all; method: immunoSEQ multiplex PCR. The sample has about 120,000 clones; 90% are singletons. The source material was peripheral blood. The receptors were sampled from a woman aged 55-75 years with COVID-19, enrolled during active disease.

This chain connects TRBV29-1 to TRBJ2-1; perhaps TRBD2 as D (5 bases). The V and J ends lost 8 bases and 6 bases respectively, with 14 bases between them. The CDR3 length is 12 residues. CDR1 and CDR2 (germline): SQVTM, ANQGSEA. The CDR3 here is CSLVRASNEQFF. CDR3 bases: TGCAGCCTTGTGAGGGCTTCCAATGAGCAGTTCTTC.

DNA of the CDR3: TGTGCCAGCTCACCGCTGGCAACAGGGACGGTCACTGAAGCTTTCTTT. It translates to CASSPLATGTVTEAFF. The chain recombines TRBV18 with TRBJ1-1, with TRBD1 as a possible D gene (6 bases). V lost 3 bases to trimming and J lost 4 bases, with 18 bases between them. This CDR3 has 16 amino acids. Germline CDR1 reads KGHSH; CDR2 reads LQKENI.

This clone appeared a single time. V gene TRBV5-1 combines with J gene TRBJ1-4; TRBD1 is a possible D gene (5 bases). Trimming cost V 0 bases and J 2 bases, with 14 bases left between them. Germline CDR1 reads SGHRS; CDR2 reads YFSETQ. This CDR3 has 17 amino acids. CDR3 nucleotide sequence: TGCGCCAGCAGCTTGGCTGGGGGGACGGGTACTAATGAAAAACTGTTTTTT. This codes for CASSLAGGTGTNEKLFF.

In DNA form, the CDR3 reads TGTGCCAGCTCACAGGACAGAAACACTGAAGCTTTCTTT. As protein: CASSQDRNTEAFF. The chain couples TRBV18 to TRBJ1-1; a possible D gene is TRBD1 (6 bases). There are 13 residues in the CDR3. Germline V gene data show CDR1 as KGHSH and CDR2 as LQKENI. V was pared by 4 bases and J by 2 bases, with 8 bases between. Filled out from reference TRBV18 and TRBJ1-1, the complete variable domain reads NAGVMQNPRHLVRRRGQEARLRCSPMKGHSHVYWYRQLPEEGLKFMVYLQKENIIDESGMPKERFSAEFPKEGPSILRIQQVVRGDSAAYFCASSQDRNTEAFFGQGTRLTVV.

This clone was seen a single time. This chain joins TRBV19 and TRBJ1-5, with TRBD1 as a possible D gene (6 bases). This CDR3 spans 13 amino acids. Germline values: CDR1 LNHDA, CDR2 SQIVND (reference sequence). Trimming shortened V by 9 bases and J by 9 bases, and 18 bases separated the two germline ends. The CDR3 region has the DNA TGTGCCAGCGGCCAGGGGCCGGTAGGGCCCCAGCATTTT. This encodes CASGQGPVGPQHF.

This clone was counted once. This chain uses TRBV7-9 with TRBJ1-1; D is ambiguous. CDR3 length equals 14 residues. In germline, CDR1 is SEHNR, CDR2 FQNEAQ (reference sequence). V dropped 3 bases and J dropped 1 base, with 9 bases sitting between them. CDR3 residues: CASSFSTANTEAFF. CDR3 DNA sequence: TGTGCCAGCAGCTTCTCTACCGCGAACACTGAAGCTTTCTTT. The variable domain in full, completed from reference TRBV7-9 and TRBJ1-1, reads DTGVSQNPRHKITKRGQNVTFRCDPISEHNRLYWYRQTLGQGPEFLTYFQNEAQLEKSRLLSDRFSAERPKGSFSTLEIQRTEQGDSAMYLCASSFSTANTEAFFGQGTRLTVV.

CDR3 protein: CASSLDAGRLGYTF. The DNA for the CDR3 is TGTGCCAGCAGCTTAGATGCAGGGAGGCTCGGCTACACCTTC. V usage is TRBV13 and J usage is TRBJ1-2, with a possible D match to TRBD1 (5 bases). CDR3 length equals 14 residues. Trimming stripped 1 base from V and 8 bases from J, with 14 bases between. The germline V gene has CDR1 PRHDT and CDR2 FYEKMQ (reference sequence).

There are a few counts of this clone. The rearrangement links TRBV19 to TRBJ1-5; 7 bases agree with TRBD1. With 7 bases clipped from V and 6 bases from J, the junction kept 9 bases outside the gene matches. The CDR3 has 14 residues. Germline values: CDR1 LNHDA, CDR2 SQIVND (reference sequence). The CDR3 sequence is CASMRGQVGQPQHF. The CDR3 DNA is TGTGCCAGTATGAGGGGGCAGGTGGGTCAGCCCCAGCATTTT.

CDR3 coding DNA: TGTGCCAGCAGTCGTACCGGGCCCCGGGACTACGAGCAGTACTTC. Amino acid sequence: CASSRTGPRDYEQYF. The chain couples TRBV27 to TRBJ2-7; D may be TRBD2 (5 bases). CDR1 MNHEY and CDR2 SMNVEV come from the germline V gene (reference sequence). The CDR3 covers 15 residues. V shed 5 bases and J shed 3 bases, with 17 bases lying between them.

The rearrangement joins TRBV30 to TRBJ2-3; possible D gene TRBD1, 6 bases. The ends were cut back, 2 bases at V and 1 base at J, with 7 bases in the middle. CDR1 and CDR2 (germline): GTSNPN, SVGIG (reference sequence). The CDR3 loop spans 13 amino acids. CDR3 nucleotide sequence: TGTGCCTGGAGTTCAGGGGGCACAGATACGCAGTATTTT. It encodes CAWSSGGTDTQYF. Full variable domain (remainder filled in from reference TRBV30 and TRBJ2-3): SQTIHQWPATLVQPVGSPLSLECTVEGTSNPNLYWYRQAAGRGLQLLFYSVGIGQISSEVPQNLSASRPQDRQFILSSKKLLLSDSGFYLCAWSSGGTDTQYFGPGTRLTVL.

The V and J genes are TRBV6-2 or TRBV6-3 and TRBJ1-2, with 7 bases fitting TRBD1. The CDR3 totals 16 residues. V shed 6 bases, J shed 5 bases, and the junction held 15 bases outside the gene matches. Germline V gives CDR1 MNHEY, CDR2 SVGEGT. In nucleotides, the CDR3 is TGTGCCAGCAGCCGAACCGTCAGGGGGGACGTTTATGGCTACACCTTC. This translates into CASSRTVRGDVYGYTF.

This chain uses TRBV5-4 with TRBJ2-7; 8 bases align to TRBD1. The CDR3 sequence is 13 residues long. Unmatched junction bases numbered 4, after V lost 3 bases and J lost 5 bases. Looked up from germline, CDR1 is SGHNT and CDR2 is YYREEE (reference sequence). The DNA for the CDR3 is TGTGCCAGCAGCTGGCCGACAGGGGACGAGCAGTACTTC. Translated, it gives CASSWPTGDEQYF.

V gene TRBV4-2 combines with J gene TRBJ2-7; TRBD2 aligns across 8 bases. The CDR3 extends over 18 amino acids. The V segment lost 0 bases and the J segment 6 bases; nucleotides outside the gene matches: 16. CDR1 is LGHNA, CDR2 YNFKEQ, per germline. CDR3 in amino acids: CASSQENLLRGGGGEQYF. Written as DNA, the CDR3 is TGTGCCAGCAGCCAAGAGAATCTACTCCGGGGGGGAGGTGGCGAGCAGTACTTC.

This clone is a singleton in its sample. The rearrangement joins TRBV19 to TRBJ1-5, with a possible D match to TRBD1 (6 bases). Germline CDR1 reads LNHDA; CDR2 reads SQIVND (reference sequence). CDR3 length: 15 residues. V was trimmed by 7 bases and J by 3 bases, leaving 16 bases between them. The CDR3 here is CASKGGVGANQPQHF. In DNA form, the CDR3 reads TGTGCCAGTAAAGGGGGGGTAGGGGCCAATCAGCCCCAGCATTTT.

In its sample, this clone was seen a few times. This chain joins TRBV2 and TRBJ1-5; D possibly corresponds to TRBD1 (6 bases). This CDR3 spans 14 amino acids. Germline values: CDR1 SNHLY, CDR2 FYNNEI. The V end lost 6 bases, the J end lost 4 bases, and 13 bases lay between the germline ends. CDR3 loop: CASSRTAKNQPQHF. The CDR3, as DNA: TGTGCCAGCAGCAGGACAGCTAAAAATCAGCCCCAGCATTTT.